The 17 T cell receptor beta chains presented below share a single source sample, sequenced in a study of T-cell reconstitution after alpha-beta-depleted transplantation in children (dated by TCRdb to between 2015 and 2016). The library came from PCR. TCRdb records Illumina HiSeq 2500 as the sequencer. TCR library preparation used molecular barcoding, with unique molecular identifiers applied to normalize quantification of the TCRbeta repertoire. TCRdb reran the public reads through fastp at Q25 and MiXCR, keeping productive beta chains. CDR3 protein duplicates are merged, each entry listing the most common genes and DNA. Recorded for this sample are about 580,000 distinct CDR3 sequences; more than 20% of them occurred a single time. The ten top clones hold 14% of the sample. The sample's treatment or condition label is to be understood as: allogeneic hematopoietic cell transplantation with graft depleted of TCRalphabeta T cells and CD19 B cells.

The input for sequencing was PBMCs, mostly from graft donor cells, taken 360 days after TCRalphabeta/CD19-depleted stem cell transplant. These receptors were obtained from a boy in the first two years of life who had a stem cell transplant for acute myeloid leukemia, so the T cells may come from the graft donor.

The chain links TRBV4-1 to TRBJ2-7, with D possibly TRBD1 on 6 matching bases. The CDR3 consists of 15 residues. V lost 0 bases to trimming and J lost 4 bases, with 13 bases between them. From germline, CDR1 is MGHRA and CDR2 YSYEKL. CDR3 residues: CASSQDRGRGYEQYV. Here the CDR3 DNA reads TGCGCCAGCAGCCAAGATCGCGGCAGGGGATACGAGCAGTACGTC.

This clonotype turned up a few times. This chain links TRBV20-1 with TRBJ1-2; weak D call: TRBD1 (5 bases). This CDR3 is built from 15 residues. Germline V lookup: CDR1 DFQATT, CDR2 SNEGSKA (reference sequence). V lost 2 bases, J lost 3 bases, and 16 bases lay in between. CDR3 bases: TGCAGTGCTAGACAGGCAGGGAGCGGGGACTATGGCTACACCTTC. Translating gives CSARQAGSGDYGYTF.

The chain has TRBV20-1 and TRBJ1-6; maybe TRBD1 (5 bases). The V gene's germline CDR1 is DFQATT and CDR2 SNEGSKA (reference sequence). CDR3 length: 16 residues. V shed 5 bases and J shed 5 bases, with 19 bases lying between them. CDR3 sequence (DNA): TGCAGTGCTGGGGACCTCCGGGGATCTAATAATTCACCCCTCCACTTT. Its translation is CSAGDLRGSNNSPLHF.

Ten or more counts support this clonotype. The rearrangement links TRBV4-3 to TRBJ2-5; 11 bases match TRBD2. The CDR3 runs to 15 residues. Trimming at V came to 1 base and at J to 6 bases, leaving 4 bases not matched to a gene. Germline values: CDR1 LGHNA, CDR2 YSLEER. CDR3 nucleotide sequence: TGCGCCAGCAGCCAAGCTCTAGCGGGGGGCCAGACCCAGTACTTC. Translated: CASSQALAGGQTQYF.

This clonotype was picked up one time. This could be a read error, since a much larger clone is one nucleotide away. The gene calls are TRBV28 and TRBJ2-7, with 10 bases fitting TRBD1. CDR3 length: 13 residues. Germline-derived CDR1 and CDR2 are MDHEN and SYDVKM. V shed 4 bases, J shed 7 bases, and the junction held 4 bases outside the gene matches. The CDR3 reads CASSWDRGMEQYV. The CDR3 DNA reads as TGTGCCAGCAGTTGGGACAGGGGTATGGAGCAGTACGTC.

The chain joins TRBV29-1 to TRBJ2-5, with D unclear. The V end was cut by 8 bases, the J end by 4 bases, with 14 bases between. Germline V gene data show CDR1 as SQVTM and CDR2 as ANQGSEA. This CDR3 is built from 12 residues. The CDR3 protein is CSSLAGGETQYF. The CDR3 bases are TGCAGCTCCCTCGCCGGCGGAGAGACCCAGTACTTC.

Many counts were recorded for this clonotype. The chain employs TRBV28 and TRBJ1-5; D uncertain. The V gene lost 4 bases and the J gene lost 1 base, with 8 bases spanning the gap. The germline V gene has CDR1 MDHEN and CDR2 SYDVKM. The CDR3 is made up of 14 amino acids. The CDR3 is CASSSSYSNQPQHF. In DNA, the CDR3 is TGTGCCAGCAGTTCTTCATACAGCAATCAGCCCCAGCATTTT.

This clonotype was recorded a few times. This rearrangement joins TRBV6-4 to TRBJ2-7; D not certain. The germline gives CDR1 MRHNA, CDR2 SNTAGT. Trimming took 0 bases from V and 3 from J, leaving 15 bases between them. CDR3 size: 16 residues. CDR3 loop: CASSDSTSLTLYEQYV. DNA for the CDR3: TGTGCCAGCAGTGACTCGACCAGCCTGACCCTCTACGAGCAGTACGTC.

This clonotype was observed at least ten times. This chain links TRBV24-1 with TRBJ2-1; 12 bases align to TRBD2. This CDR3 has 17 amino acids. Per germline, CDR1 KGHDR and CDR2 SFDVKD. Trimming took 3 bases from V and 7 from J; bases not matched to a gene: 9. CDR3 sequence (DNA): TGTGCCACCAGTGATCCTCCCCTAGCGGGGGGGCAGAATGAGCAGTTCTTC. Protein: CATSDPPLAGGQNEQFF.

This clonotype was found a few times. The chain employs TRBV20-1 and TRBJ2-6; no clear D gene. V was pared by 5 bases and J by 3 bases, with 8 bases between. This CDR3 contains 13 residues. Germline V gene sequence: CDR1 DFQATT, CDR2 SNEGSKA (reference sequence). The CDR3 reads CSASESGANVLTF. CDR3 in DNA: TGCAGTGCTTCAGAAAGTGGGGCCAACGTCCTGACTTTC.

The chain is built from TRBV20-1 and TRBJ1-6; D is unresolved. There are 11 residues in the CDR3. Germline V gene data show CDR1 as DFQATT and CDR2 as SNEGSKA (reference sequence). V lost 3 bases and J lost 11, with 8 bases in between. The CDR3 here is CSASRNPPLHF. CDR3 in DNA: TGCAGTGCTAGCCGGAATCCACCCCTCCACTTT.

The chain is built from TRBV7-6 and TRBJ2-7; D may be TRBD1 (5 bases). Between the trimmed V and J ends, which lost 5 bases and 6 bases, there was a span of 17 bases. The germline V gene has CDR1 SGHVS and CDR2 FNYEAQ. This CDR3 has 14 amino acids. The CDR3 DNA follows: TGTGCCAGCAGCCCAGGACAACCCACGGGCGAGCAGTACTTC. Its translation is CASSPGQPTGEQYF.

CDR3 region: CASSLTRPDTQYF. The CDR3 DNA is TGTGCCAGCAGCTTGACACGGCCAGATACGCAGTATTTT. The V call is TRBV7-9, the J call TRBJ2-3; the D is unclear. Germline V CDR1 and CDR2: SEHNR, FQNEAQ (reference sequence). V was clipped by 3 bases and J by 4 bases, with 8 bases between them. CDR3 length: 13 amino acids.

The sample holds a few counts of this clonotype. The chain joins TRBV7-3 to TRBJ2-2; D is perhaps TRBD1 or TRBD2 (5 bases each). CDR1 and CDR2 from the germline V gene are SGHTA and FQGTGA. Deletions cut 2 bases from V and 4 bases from J, with 14 bases between. The CDR3 runs to 16 residues. The DNA of the CDR3 is TGTGCCAGCAGCTTAGAAGGGGAGATGAGCACCGGGGAGCTGTTTTTT. Its translation: CASSLEGEMSTGELFF.

This clonotype turned up a few times. This sequence joins TRBV6-1 and TRBJ2-1, with 11 bases aligning to TRBD1. Germline assignment: CDR1 MNHNS and CDR2 SASEGT. The CDR3 length is 14 residues. V was pared by 10 bases and J by 7 bases, with 9 bases of the junction left unmatched. DNA of the CDR3: TGTGCCACCCGGTGGACAGGGGGCAGGAATGAGCAGTTCTTC. The encoded protein is CATRWTGGRNEQFF.

The V call is TRBV15, the J call TRBJ2-5; possible D gene TRBD2, 6 bases. Germline V gene sequence: CDR1 LNHNV, CDR2 YYDKDF (reference sequence). Between the trimmed V and J ends, which lost 3 bases and 5 bases, there was a span of 10 bases. The CDR3 has 13 residues. In nucleotides, the CDR3 is TGTGCCACCAGCAGCGGGGGTCGGGAGACCCAGTACTTC. Protein: CATSSGGRETQYF. Looking up the rest from reference TRBV15 and TRBJ2-5 gives the full variable domain: DAMVIQNPRYQVTQFGKPVTLSCSQTLNHNVMYWYQQKSSQAPKLLFHYYDKDFNNEADTPDNFQSRRPNTSFCFLDIRSPGLGDTAMYLCATSSGGRETQYFGPGTRLLVL.

This clonotype was seen repeatedly, ten times or more. The chain is built from TRBV6-6 and TRBJ2-7; D is perhaps TRBD2 (7 bases). This CDR3 is built from 15 residues. CDR1 and CDR2 from the germline V gene are MNHNY and SVGAGI (reference sequence). The V gene lost 4 bases and the J gene lost 3 bases, with 16 bases spanning the gap. CDR3 residues: CASSSGVGGVYEQYF. The CDR3 DNA reads as TGTGCCAGCAGTTCAGGGGTTGGGGGGGTCTACGAGCAGTACTTC.